This T cell receptor beta chain was sequenced in a study of blood T cells in healthy people across ages. The study, taken as a whole, reports: With naive T cell percentage, TCR beta diversity showed a strong correlation. As age increased, TCR beta diversity per million T cells fell in a roughly linear fashion. Relative to aged donors, long-lived donors carried more naive CD4+ cells and displayed higher diversity.

The donors, aged roughly 6 to 95, were healthy Caucasians from Russia. CDR3 length equals 14 residues. After removal of 6 bases from V and 5 bases from J, the junction contained 5 bases not matched to a gene. A remark on this clonotype: Its antigen remains unknown.

Through a sample-barcoded 5' primer and a J-beta primer mix, a second PCR was run for roughly 6 to 12 cycles. From the 5' RACE reads, TCRdb called clonotypes with MiXCR, one entry per CDR3 protein. The table lists hundreds of thousands of distinct CDR3 sequences, more than 55% of them singletons. This TCR was sampled from a man aged 35-49 years in good health. This chain joins TRBV12-3 or TRBV12-4 and TRBJ1-4; TRBD1 agrees at 8 bases. The specimen sequenced was blood. The CDR3 spells CASSQNRGNEKLFF. The DNA for the CDR3 is TGTGCCAGCAGCCAGAACAGGGGGAATGAAAAACTGTTTTTT.